This T cell receptor (beta chain) was captured by sequencing in a study of T cell changes during pregnancy in multiple sclerosis. Profiled with immunoSEQ multiplex PCR; TCRdb holds only in-frame clones, not every one. Here the sample spans more than 40,000 clones, approximately 94% being singletons. The V and J ends lost 3 bases and 5 bases respectively, with 17 bases between them. CDR1 is SGHDT and CDR2 is YYEEEE in the germline V gene. The CDR3 has 16 amino acids. The sequence derives from a female donor with multiple sclerosis, enrolled in a pregnancy study. The chain carries TRBV5-6 and TRBJ2-2, with D maybe TRBD1 (5 bases). The source material was CD4+ T cells from peripheral blood mononuclear cells, sampled in the second trimester of pregnancy. CDR3: CASSSFGARVTGELFF. In DNA form, the CDR3 reads TGTGCCAGCAGCTCTTTTGGGGCCCGCGTAACCGGGGAGCTGTTTTTT. Supplemented by reference TRBV5-6 and TRBJ2-2, the full variable domain reads DAGVTQSPTHLIKTRGQQVTLRCSPKSGHDTVSWYQQALGQGPQFIFQYYEEEERQRGNFPDRFSGHQFPNYSSELNVNALLLGDSALYLCASSSFGARVTGELFFGEGSRLTVL.